The rows below give T cell receptor beta chains drawn from one sample of a study of T-cell memory formation after mild COVID-19. TCRdb re-analysed the 5' RACE reads in MiXCR, keeping a single row per CDR3 protein. The sample shows 500,000 to 650,000 distinct CDR3 sequences, roughly 21% of them seen only once. Sequencing used PBMCs or a T cell subset sorted from them (not recorded which). The receptor source for this set is an adult woman who had mild COVID-19 (a few samples of this study predate the infection). Cell type and time point are not known. Each CDR3 is given with its conserved first and last residue. Fields, in order: V gene, D gene, clone size, J gene, CDR3 DNA, CDR3 protein. A D gene is named only where the DNA matches it firmly. The size entry is marked missing in some rows and otherwise reads once, few, many or a size class.

TRBV24-1,TRBD1,few,TRBJ2-7,TGTGCCACCAGTGACTCCGGGACAGGGGTCCCCCTCGAGCAGTACTTC,CATSDSGTGVPLEQYF
TRBV2,.,.,TRBJ1-1,TGTGCCAGCCGGACAGCCGAGAACACTGAAGCTTTCTTT,CASRTAENTEAFF
TRBV5-1,TRBD2,.,TRBJ2-5,TGCGCCAGCAGCGGTATGGGGGGGTCCCAAGAGACCCAGTACTTC,CASSGMGGSQETQYF
TRBV20-1,TRBD2,.,TRBJ2-3,TGCAGTGCTAGAGATCCCGGGACTACTAGCACAGATACGCAGTATTTT,CSARDPGTTSTDTQYF
TRBV27,TRBD1,many,TRBJ1-2,TGTGCCAGCAGCCGACAGGGTTCGCGGTATGGCTACACCTTC,CASSRQGSRYGYTF
TRBV5-1,.,few,TRBJ1-5,TGCGCCAGCAGCTTGGAATTGGTGGGAAATCAGCCCCAGCATTTT,CASSLELVGNQPQHF
TRBV7-6,.,few,TRBJ2-3,TGTGCCAGCAGCCCGTCGGGAATCACAGATACGCAGTATTTT,CASSPSGITDTQYF
TRBV12-3/TRBV12-4,TRBD1,few,TRBJ1-2,TGTGCCAGTACCAGGGGGCCTGATGGCTACACCTTC,CASTRGPDGYTF
TRBV4-3,.,few,TRBJ2-2,TGCGCCAGCAGCCACGAGGAGGGTTGGACCGGGGAGCTGTTTTTT,CASSHEEGWTGELFF
TRBV27,TRBD1,.,TRBJ1-6,TGTGCCAGCTCGGGACAGGTTTCATTTTCACCCCTCCACTTT,CASSGQVSFSPLHF
TRBV30,.,few,TRBJ1-2,TGTGCCTGGAGTGTACCAGGGGCCTATGGCTACACCTTC,CAWSVPGAYGYTF
TRBV29-1,.,few,TRBJ1-2,TGCAGCGTTGAAGCCTTGGGAAGCTACACCTTC,CSVEALGSYTF
TRBV7-3,.,.,TRBJ1-2,TGTGCCAGCAGCTTACTGGGGACTGCTGGCTACACCTTC,CASSLLGTAGYTF
TRBV19,.,few,TRBJ1-5,TGTGCCAGTAGTATTAACCGAGCTCAGCCCCAGCATTTT,CASSINRAQPQHF
TRBV29-1,.,.,TRBJ1-4,TGCAGCGTGAGACGGACCAGAAATGAAAAACTGTTTTTT,CSVRRTRNEKLFF
TRBV7-2,.,.,TRBJ1-2,TGTGCCAGCAGCTTTAGGGCGAGGACAGCGAATGTTAACTATGGCTACACCTTC,CASSFRARTANVNYGYTF
TRBV6-1,.,.,TRBJ1-1,TGTGCCAGCAAGCCCCCGGGACAGAACACTGAAGCTTTCTTT,CASKPPGQNTEAFF
TRBV5-1,TRBD2,.,TRBJ2-3,TGCGCCAGCAGCCGGACTAGCGATACGCAGTATTTT,CASSRTSDTQYF
TRBV12-3/TRBV12-4,TRBD1,.,TRBJ2-1,TGTGCCAGCAGGCCACAGGGGCCGGAGCAGTTCTTC,CASRPQGPEQFF
TRBV18,TRBD1,.,TRBJ2-7,TGTGCCAGCTCACGTGTGACAGGGGGGGAGCAGTACTTC,CASSRVTGGEQYF
TRBV4-2,.,.,TRBJ1-2,TGTGCCAGCAGCCAAGATGGCAGGCCCGATGGCTACACCTTC,CASSQDGRPDGYTF
TRBV2,TRBD2,.,TRBJ2-1,TGTGCCAGCAGCGCTCAGCGGGGGGCGAGTGAGCAGTTCTTC,CASSAQRGASEQFF
TRBV9,TRBD2,few,TRBJ2-1,TGTGCCAGCAGCACCGGACTAGTTTACAATGAGCAGTTCTTC,CASSTGLVYNEQFF
TRBV3-1,.,.,TRBJ2-7,TGTGCCAGCGGTATGACCTACGAGCAGTACTTC,CASGMTYEQYF
TRBV30,.,few,TRBJ1-5,TGTGCCTGGAGTCACGCGCCGGGGCAGCCCCAGCATTTT,CAWSHAPGQPQHF
TRBV5-6,.,.,TRBJ2-7,TGTGCCAGCAGCCCAGGACGGCTCTCCTACGAGCAGTACTTC,CASSPGRLSYEQYF
TRBV11-2,.,few,TRBJ2-1,TGTGCCAGCAGCTCAGGGACACACCTCAAGGAGCAGTTCTTC,CASSSGTHLKEQFF
TRBV12-3/TRBV12-4,.,many,TRBJ2-5,TGTGCCAGCAGTTTAAGGTCGTTAGAAGAGACCCAGTACTTC,CASSLRSLEETQYF
TRBV2,.,.,TRBJ1-4,TGTGCCAGCAGTGATGCGGGACGTCGTGGCGAAAAACTGTTTTTT,CASSDAGRRGEKLFF
TRBV7-2,.,few,TRBJ2-1,TGTGCCAGCAGCTTAAGTTTCACCGATAATGAGCAGTTCTTC,CASSLSFTDNEQFF
TRBV19,.,few,TRBJ1-1,TGTGCCAGTCAGGGGTCCGGTGTACTCGAAGCTTTCTTT,CASQGSGVLEAFF
TRBV7-8,.,few,TRBJ2-3,TGTGCCAGCAGCTCCAGCCTTAGTTGGGGAGAGAGGGTCACAGATACGCAGTATTTT,CASSSSLSWGERVTDTQYF
TRBV12-3/TRBV12-4,.,.,TRBJ2-3,TGTGCCAGCAGTCCCTCCTTGGAGAATAGTTGGGATACGCAGTATTTT,CASSPSLENSWDTQYF
TRBV20-1,.,few,TRBJ2-5,TGCAGTGCTATCAACCCCCGGGGGGCCCAAGAGACCCAGTACTTC,CSAINPRGAQETQYF
TRBV3-1,.,few,TRBJ2-2,TGTGCCAGCAGCCAAGAGGGAAGCCTGGCGAACACCGGGGAGCTGTTTTTT,CASSQEGSLANTGELFF
TRBV14,.,few,TRBJ1-1,TGTGCCAGCAGCCAATGGGACCTAGGGACTGAAGCTTTCTTT,CASSQWDLGTEAFF
TRBV5-6,.,few,TRBJ1-6,TGTGCCAGCAGCCCCGGGGTTGGTCCCCTCCACTTT,CASSPGVGPLHF
TRBV6-2/TRBV6-3,TRBD2,few,TRBJ2-1,TGTGCCAGCAGTCGGGGGGGGATCTCCTACAATGAGCAGTTCTTC,CASSRGGISYNEQFF
TRBV9,.,.,TRBJ1-1,TGTGCCAGCAGCGTAGTACCGGAGAACACTGAAGCTTTCTTT,CASSVVPENTEAFF
TRBV9,.,few,TRBJ2-3,TGTGCCAGCAGCAATACAATTCGGACAGGCACAGATACGCAGTATTTT,CASSNTIRTGTDTQYF
TRBV2,.,.,TRBJ2-5,TGTGCCAGCAGACTACTAAGACAGTTGAGCGAAGAGACCCAGTACTTC,CASRLLRQLSEETQYF
TRBV24-1,TRBD1,.,TRBJ1-4,TGTGCCACCAGTGATCATGGGACAGGGGGAGAAAAACTGTTTTTT,CATSDHGTGGEKLFF
TRBV10-2,TRBD1,.,TRBJ2-6,TGCGCCAGCGTAGCAGGGGGAACTGGGGCCAACGTCCTGACTTTC,CASVAGGTGANVLTF
TRBV24-1,TRBD1,many,TRBJ2-5,TGTGCCACCAGCGACCCGGGACAGATTCAAGAGACCCAGTACTTC,CATSDPGQIQETQYF
TRBV2,TRBD1,few,TRBJ2-7,TGTGCCAGCAGTGAAACCAGGGGGACCTACGAGCAGTACTTC,CASSETRGTYEQYF
TRBV6-1,TRBD2,few,TRBJ2-1,TGTGCCAGCAGTGTTCGGGGGGGGCCGCAGTACAATGAGCAGTTCTTC,CASSVRGGPQYNEQFF
TRBV29-1,.,.,TRBJ2-2,TGCAGCGCTGGACAGTCCGTCGGGGAGCTGTTTTTT,CSAGQSVGELFF
TRBV5-1,.,.,TRBJ1-1,TGCGCCAGCAGCTTGGAAACGGGCGGAGCGAACACTGAAGCTTTCTTT,CASSLETGGANTEAFF
TRBV24-1,.,few,TRBJ2-1,TGTGCCACCAGTGTAATAAGCGGGCGTAACAATGAGCAGTTCTTC,CATSVISGRNNEQFF
TRBV7-3,.,.,TRBJ2-2,TGTGCCAGCAGCTTAAAAGGGTGGGCTGAGAACACCGGGGAGCTGTTTTTT,CASSLKGWAENTGELFF
TRBV5-1,.,few,TRBJ1-5,TGCGCCAGCAGCGTGCTGCCAGATAGCAATCAGCCCCAGCATTTT,CASSVLPDSNQPQHF
TRBV20-1,.,few,TRBJ2-7,TGCAGTGCTAGTAGAAGCGGAGTAGGTGCCTACGAGCAGTACTTC,CSASRSGVGAYEQYF